The present entry profiles one T cell receptor beta chain with its context. CDR1 and CDR2 from the germline V gene are SGHVS and FQNEAQ. The V and J ends lost 1 base and 4 bases respectively, with 10 bases between them. This CDR3 spans 15 amino acids. These data originate in a study of blood T cell repertoires in COVID-19. Here immunoSEQ multiplex PCR was the method, and the copy in TCRdb shows in-frame clones only, minus some. This sample yields more than 95,000 clones, of which about 86% are seen a single time; under 15% belongs to the top ten. This receptor was taken from an older woman in a cohort sampled during active or convalescent COVID-19. Sequenced material: peripheral blood. The chain is built from TRBV7-8 and TRBJ1-4, with a tentative D call TRBD1 (5 bases). CDR3 sequence: CASSLGGRHNEKLFF. CDR3 nucleotides: TGTGCCAGCAGCTTAGGGGGCAGACATAATGAAAAACTGTTTTTT.